This is a list of T cell receptor beta chains from one sample in a study of T cell responses to AZD1222 COVID-19 vaccine. The protocol was immunoSEQ multiplex PCR, while the TCRdb copy is restricted to in-frame clones and leaves out a portion. Among about 110,000 clones, 94% were seen once, and the ten largest hold around 3%. Source: peripheral blood, taken 28 days after the second AZD1222 dose. These receptors were obtained from an adult who received the AZD1222 COVID-19 vaccine. Both conserved end residues are part of each CDR3. D genes are given only for firm matches. Only some rows state a clone size, as once, few, many or a class for expanded clones.

- | TRBJ2-3 | - | TRBV4-1 | TGCGCCAGCAGCCAGGACACAGATACGCAGTATTTT | CASSQDTDTQYF
- | TRBJ2-7 | - | TRBV7-6 | TGTGCCAGCAGCACGACTCAGGGGCGAGAGCAGTACTTC | CASSTTQGREQYF
- | TRBJ2-5 | - | TRBV7-9 | TGTGCCAGCAGCAGACAGCAAGAGACCCAGTACTTC | CASSRQQETQYF
- | TRBJ1-3 | - | TRBV9 | TGTGCCAGCAGCGCCTCCGGGGACTCTGGAAACACCATATATTTT | CASSASGDSGNTIYF
- | TRBJ1-2 | - | TRBV19 | TGTGCCAGTAGTATAGGGCTGGGCTACACCTTC | CASSIGLGYTF
- | TRBJ1-3 | - | TRBV5-4 | TGTGCCAGCAGCCGCGACAGGACTAGCTCTGGAAACACCATATATTTT | CASSRDRTSSGNTIYF
TRBD1 | TRBJ2-7 | - | TRBV5-1 | TGCGCCAGCAGCAGTCGACAGGGTTCGGGGTATTGGGAGCAGTACTTC | CASSSRQGSGYWEQYF
- | TRBJ2-3 | - | TRBV19 | TGTGCCAGTAGCACAAGACTAGATAACACAGATACGCAGTATTTT | CASSTRLDNTDTQYF
- | TRBJ2-1 | - | TRBV12-3/TRBV12-4 | TGTGCCAGCAGTTTTCTGGGGGCTGAGCAGTTCTTC | CASSFLGAEQFF
- | TRBJ2-3 | - | TRBV11-2 | TGTGCCAGCAGCTTAGTCCTCTCTCCACTAAATACGCAGTATTTT | CASSLVLSPLNTQYF
TRBD2 | TRBJ2-7 | - | TRBV5-4 | TGTGCCAGCAGCTCTACTACTAGCGGGAGGCTCTACGAGCAGTACTTC | CASSSTTSGRLYEQYF
- | TRBJ1-5 | - | TRBV2 | TGTGCCAGCAGTGAAATTACAGCTTGGGGGCAGCCCCAGCATTTT | CASSEITAWGQPQHF
TRBD1 | TRBJ1-1 | - | TRBV10-3 | TGTGCCATCTGTGACAGGGAGGCAACTGAAGCTTTCTTT | CAICDREATEAFF
TRBD1 | TRBJ1-2 | - | TRBV6-5 | TGTGCCAGCAAGGCCCCAGGGGGGACTAACTATGGCTACACCTTC | CASKAPGGTNYGYTF
- | TRBJ2-5 | - | TRBV28 | TGTGCCAGCAGTTTATGGAGCGAGGCGGGCAGGAGAGAGACCCAGTACTTC | CASSLWSEAGRRETQYF
- | TRBJ1-1 | - | TRBV6-4 | TGTGCCAGCAGTCCCAGGGGAGGGTCGGGGGGCACTGAAGCTTTCTTT | CASSPRGGSGGTEAFF
- | TRBJ1-2 | - | TRBV19 | TGTGCCAGTAGTCCAGGGTTTTACTATGGCTACACCTTC | CASSPGFYYGYTF
- | TRBJ2-2 | - | TRBV28 | TGTGCCACCTCATACACGAACACCGGGGAGCTGTTTTTT | CATSYTNTGELFF
- | TRBJ1-2 | once | TRBV18 | TGTGCCAGCTCACCGACGGATTATGGCTACACCTTC | CASSPTDYGYTF
TRBD1 | TRBJ2-7 | few | TRBV6-5 | TGTGCCAGCAAAGGACAGGGGGCTCGCGAGCAGTACTTC | CASKGQGAREQYF
- | TRBJ1-5 | - | TRBV27 | TGTGCCAGCAGTTCAATAAGTCAGCCCCAGCATTTT | CASSSISQPQHF
TRBD1 | TRBJ1-2 | - | TRBV7-8 | TGTGCCAGCAGCCGGAGTTCTTTGGGACAGGAGAGTGGATTTCGTTATGGCTACACCTTC | CASSRSSLGQESGFRYGYTF
TRBD2 | TRBJ2-7 | once | TRBV14 | TGTGCCAGCAGTCCGGGACTAGCGGGGTCTACACCTTACGAGCAGTACTTC | CASSPGLAGSTPYEQYF
TRBD1 | TRBJ1-1 | - | TRBV11-2 | TGTGCCAGCAGCTTGGGGACAGCCCTTGAAGCTTTCTTT | CASSLGTALEAFF
- | TRBJ1-1 | - | TRBV6-5 | TGTGCCAGCAGTTACCCGGGAGGCACTGAAGCTTTCTTT | CASSYPGGTEAFF
TRBD1 | TRBJ2-7 | - | TRBV19 | TGTGCCAGTAGTCCGCCACCGGGACAGGGTCGTTACGAGCAGTACTTC | CASSPPPGQGRYEQYF
- | TRBJ1-5 | - | TRBV7-2 | TGTGCCAGCAGCTTAGCGGGGGGTAGCAATCAGCCCCAGCATTTT | CASSLAGGSNQPQHF